This note documents a single T cell receptor beta chain sequence. Antigen specificity is unknown. V lost 4 bases to trimming and J lost 5 bases; unmatched junction nucleotides: 11. Germline CDR1 reads SGHDT; CDR2 reads YYEEEE. This CDR3 has 16 residues. Method: immunoSEQ multiplex PCR; TCRdb's copy keeps in-frame clones and lacks some. The sample has under 85,000 clones; about 92% are singletons. The data derive from a study of graft-versus-host responses after intestinal transplantation. Study as a whole: Anti-thymocyte globulin induction preceded about 3 years of tacrolimus and steroid maintenance in all recipients.

The TCR comes from a human donor who received an intestinal transplant. This rearrangement joins TRBV5-6 to TRBJ1-1; TRBD1 agrees at 10 bases. Sample: unstimulated CD8+ T cells sorted from spleen or lymph node cells, taken before intestinal transplant. Here the CDR3 reads CASSQWDPDRGTEAFF. Written as DNA, the CDR3 is TGTGCCAGCAGCCAATGGGATCCGGACAGGGGGACTGAAGCTTTCTTT.